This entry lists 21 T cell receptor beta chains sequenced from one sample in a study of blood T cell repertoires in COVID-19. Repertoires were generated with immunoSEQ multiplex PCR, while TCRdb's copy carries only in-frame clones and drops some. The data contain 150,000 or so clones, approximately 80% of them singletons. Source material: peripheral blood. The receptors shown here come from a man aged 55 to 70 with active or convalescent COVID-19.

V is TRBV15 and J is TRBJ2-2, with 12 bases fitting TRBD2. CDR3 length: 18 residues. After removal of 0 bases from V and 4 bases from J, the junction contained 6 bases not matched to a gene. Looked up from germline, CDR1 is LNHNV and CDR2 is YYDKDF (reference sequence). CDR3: CATSRDWGTSGRTGELFF. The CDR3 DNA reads TGTGCCACCAGCAGAGATTGGGGGACTAGCGGGCGCACCGGGGAGCTGTTTTTT.

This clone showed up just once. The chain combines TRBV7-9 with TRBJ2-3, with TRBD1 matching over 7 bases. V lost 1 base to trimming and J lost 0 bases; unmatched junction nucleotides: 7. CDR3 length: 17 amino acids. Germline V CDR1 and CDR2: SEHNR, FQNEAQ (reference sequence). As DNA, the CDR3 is TGTGCCAGCAGCTTAGTGAAGACAGGGCTTAGCACAGATACGCAGTATTTT. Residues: CASSLVKTGLSTDTQYF.

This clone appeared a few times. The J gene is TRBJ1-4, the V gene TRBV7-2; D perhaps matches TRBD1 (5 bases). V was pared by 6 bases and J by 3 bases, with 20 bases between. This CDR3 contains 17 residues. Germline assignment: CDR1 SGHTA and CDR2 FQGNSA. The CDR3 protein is CASSRTRGSLSNEKLFF. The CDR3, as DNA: TGTGCCAGCAGTCGGACCCGGGGGTCTCTATCTAATGAAAAACTGTTTTTT.

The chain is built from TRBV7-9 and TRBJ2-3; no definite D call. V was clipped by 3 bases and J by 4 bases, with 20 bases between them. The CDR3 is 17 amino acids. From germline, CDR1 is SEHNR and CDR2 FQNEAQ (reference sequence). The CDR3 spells CASSLLSRGSGADTQYF. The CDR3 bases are TGTGCCAGCAGCTTGCTCTCTCGCGGCAGTGGAGCAGATACGCAGTATTTT.

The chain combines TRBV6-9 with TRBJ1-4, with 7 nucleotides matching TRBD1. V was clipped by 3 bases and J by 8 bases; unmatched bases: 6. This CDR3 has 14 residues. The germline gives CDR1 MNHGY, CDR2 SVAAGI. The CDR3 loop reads CASSYEGAREKLFF. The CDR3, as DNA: TGTGCCAGCAGTTACGAGGGGGCTCGGGAAAAACTGTTTTTT.

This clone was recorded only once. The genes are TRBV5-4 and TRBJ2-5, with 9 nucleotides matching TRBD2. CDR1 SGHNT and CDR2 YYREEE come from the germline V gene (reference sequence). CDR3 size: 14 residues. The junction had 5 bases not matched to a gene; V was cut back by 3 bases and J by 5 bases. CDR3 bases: TGTGCCAGCAGCTCGCGGGAGGGGGGGGAGACCCAGTACTTC. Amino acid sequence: CASSSREGGETQYF. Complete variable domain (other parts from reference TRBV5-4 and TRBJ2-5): ETGVTQSPTHLIKTRGQQVTLRCSSQSGHNTVSWYQQALGQGPQFIFQYYREEENGRGNFPPRFSGLQFPNYSSELNVNALELDDSALYLCASSSREGGETQYFGPGTRLLVL.

Written as DNA, the CDR3 is TGTGCCAGCAGCTTAGATCTTACTACCGGGGAGCTGTTTTTT. Protein product: CASSLDLTTGELFF. This chain joins TRBV11-2 and TRBJ2-2, with D unclear. The germline V gene has CDR1 SGHAT and CDR2 FQNNGV. The CDR3 extends over 14 amino acids. V was shortened by 0 bases and J by 5 bases, with 7 bases between the two germline ends.

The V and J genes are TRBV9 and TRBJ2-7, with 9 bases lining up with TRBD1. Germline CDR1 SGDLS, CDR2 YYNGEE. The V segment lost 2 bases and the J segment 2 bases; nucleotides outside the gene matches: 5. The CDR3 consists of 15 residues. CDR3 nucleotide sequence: TGTGCCAGCAGCGTCAGTACAGGGGGCCCCTACGAGCAGTACTTC. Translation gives CASSVSTGGPYEQYF. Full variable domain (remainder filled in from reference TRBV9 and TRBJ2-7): DSGVTQTPKHLITATGQRVTLRCSPRSGDLSVYWYQQSLDQGLQFLIQYYNGEERAKGNILERFSAQQFPDLHSELNLSSLELGDSALYFCASSVSTGGPYEQYFGPGTRLTVT.

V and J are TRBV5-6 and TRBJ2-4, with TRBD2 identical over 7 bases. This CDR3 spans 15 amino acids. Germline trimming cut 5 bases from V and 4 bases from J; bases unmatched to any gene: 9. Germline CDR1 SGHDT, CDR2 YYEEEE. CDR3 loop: CASRPLGEGKNIQYF. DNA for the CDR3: TGTGCCAGCAGACCATTGGGGGAGGGTAAAAACATTCAGTACTTC.

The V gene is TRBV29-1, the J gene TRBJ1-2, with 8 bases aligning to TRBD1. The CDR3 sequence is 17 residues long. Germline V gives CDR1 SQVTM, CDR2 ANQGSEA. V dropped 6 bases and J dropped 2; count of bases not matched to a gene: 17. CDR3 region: CSVETRDRTLGNYGYTF. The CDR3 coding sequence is TGCAGCGTCGAAACCCGGGACAGGACCCTCGGCAACTATGGCTACACCTTC.

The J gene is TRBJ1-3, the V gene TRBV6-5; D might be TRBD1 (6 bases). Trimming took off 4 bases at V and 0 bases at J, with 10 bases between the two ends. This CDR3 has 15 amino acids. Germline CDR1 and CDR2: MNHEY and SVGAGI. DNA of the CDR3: TGTGCCAGCAGTTGGACAGCGAGCTCTGGAAACACCATATATTTT. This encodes CASSWTASSGNTIYF.

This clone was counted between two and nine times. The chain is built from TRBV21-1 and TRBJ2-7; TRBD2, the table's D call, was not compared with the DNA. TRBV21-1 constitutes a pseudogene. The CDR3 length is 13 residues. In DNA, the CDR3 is TGTGCCAGCAGCCGGCGGCGGGGGAACGAGCAGTACTTC. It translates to CASSRRRGNEQYF.

CDR3 DNA: TGTGCCAGCAGTTTATCGGGACAGGGGTTCAATGAGCAGTTCTTC. It encodes CASSLSGQGFNEQFF. The rearrangement uses TRBV27 and TRBJ2-1; 10 bases map to TRBD1. The CDR3 has 15 amino acids. Germline V gene data show CDR1 as MNHEY and CDR2 as SMNVEV (reference sequence). V lost 0 bases to trimming and J lost 6 bases; unmatched junction nucleotides: 2.

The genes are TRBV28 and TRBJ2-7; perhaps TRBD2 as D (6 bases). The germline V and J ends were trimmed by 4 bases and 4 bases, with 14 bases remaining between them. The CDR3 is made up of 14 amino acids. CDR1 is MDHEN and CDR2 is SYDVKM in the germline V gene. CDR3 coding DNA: TGTGCCAGCAGTTACGGGGCGGGACGGTACGAGCAGTACTTC. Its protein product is CASSYGAGRYEQYF. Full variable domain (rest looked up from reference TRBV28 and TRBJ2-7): DVKVTQSSRYLVKRTGEKVFLECVQDMDHENMFWYRQDPGLGLRLIYFSYDVKMKEKGDIPEGYSVSREKKERFSLILESASTNQTSMYLCASSYGAGRYEQYFGPGTRLTVT.

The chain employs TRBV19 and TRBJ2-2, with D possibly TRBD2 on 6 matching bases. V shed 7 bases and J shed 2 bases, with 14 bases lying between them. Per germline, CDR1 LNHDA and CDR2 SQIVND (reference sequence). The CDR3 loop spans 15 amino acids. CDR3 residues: CASTSAGTNTGELFF. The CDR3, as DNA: TGTGCCAGTACCTCCGCCGGGACTAACACCGGGGAGCTGTTTTTT.

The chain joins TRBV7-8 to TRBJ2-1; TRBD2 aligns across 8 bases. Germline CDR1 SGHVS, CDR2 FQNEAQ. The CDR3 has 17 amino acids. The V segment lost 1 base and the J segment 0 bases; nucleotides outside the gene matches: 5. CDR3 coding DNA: TGTGCCAGCAGCTTAGTGGGAGCGGGAGTCTCCTACAATGAGCAGTTCTTC. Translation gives CASSLVGAGVSYNEQFF. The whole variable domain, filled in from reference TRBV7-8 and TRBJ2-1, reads GAGVSQSPRYKVAKRGQDVALRCDPISGHVSLFWYQQALGQGPEFLTYFQNEAQLDKSGLPSDRFFAERPEGSVSTLKIQRTQQEDSAVYLCASSLVGAGVSYNEQFFGPGTRLTVL.

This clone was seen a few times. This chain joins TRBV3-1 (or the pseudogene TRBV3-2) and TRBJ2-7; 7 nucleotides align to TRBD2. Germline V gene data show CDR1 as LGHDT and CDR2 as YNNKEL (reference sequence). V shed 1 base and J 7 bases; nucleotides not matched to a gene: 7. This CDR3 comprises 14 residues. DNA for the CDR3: TGTGCCAGCAGCCAAGCCTCGGGGGGAGGTGAGCAGTACTTC. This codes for CASSQASGGGEQYF.

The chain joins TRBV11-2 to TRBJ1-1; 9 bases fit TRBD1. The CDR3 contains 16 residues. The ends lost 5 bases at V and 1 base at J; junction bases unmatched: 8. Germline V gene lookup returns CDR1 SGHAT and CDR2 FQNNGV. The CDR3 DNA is TGTGCCAGCAGCCCAACAGGGGGCGCTGGGAACACTGAAGCTTTCTTT. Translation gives CASSPTGGAGNTEAFF.

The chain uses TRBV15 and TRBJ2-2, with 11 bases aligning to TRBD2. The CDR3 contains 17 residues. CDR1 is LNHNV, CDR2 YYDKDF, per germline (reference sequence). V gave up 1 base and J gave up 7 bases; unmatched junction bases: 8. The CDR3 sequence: CATSRGLTSGRGGELFF. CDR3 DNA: TGTGCCACCAGCAGAGGTCTTACTAGCGGGAGAGGCGGGGAGCTGTTTTTT.

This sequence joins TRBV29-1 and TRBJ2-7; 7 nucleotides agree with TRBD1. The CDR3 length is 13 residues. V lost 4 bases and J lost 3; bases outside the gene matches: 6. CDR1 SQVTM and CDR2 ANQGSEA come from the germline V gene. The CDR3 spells CSVVRDSLYEQYF. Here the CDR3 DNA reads TGCAGCGTTGTGAGGGACAGTCTCTACGAGCAGTACTTC.

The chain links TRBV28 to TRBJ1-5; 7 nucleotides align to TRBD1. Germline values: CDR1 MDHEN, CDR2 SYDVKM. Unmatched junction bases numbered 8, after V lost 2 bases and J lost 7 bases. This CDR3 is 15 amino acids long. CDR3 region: CASSLTGTADQPQHF. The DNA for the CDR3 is TGTGCCAGCAGTTTAACCGGGACAGCGGACCAGCCCCAGCATTTT. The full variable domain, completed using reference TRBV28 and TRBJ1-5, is DVKVTQSSRYLVKRTGEKVFLECVQDMDHENMFWYRQDPGLGLRLIYFSYDVKMKEKGDIPEGYSVSREKKERFSLILESASTNQTSMYLCASSLTGTADQPQHFGDGTRLSIL.